The sequence of this T cell receptor beta chain was determined in a study of T cell repertoires in aging, cancer and after chemotherapy. Study at large: Around 10 million TCR reads were in the whole dataset. Study outcomes and limitations: The repertoire data cannot show anything about immunological memory following chemotherapy. Median generation probability rose over the chemotherapy interval in each cancer cohort, suggesting rebound thymic output. Age-matched healthy donors had significantly more diverse, less clonal blood TCR repertoires than untreated cancer patients.

This clonotype is medium-sized (0.01 to 0.1%) by share. Its antigen is not known. Rearranged V-D-J TRB sequences were amplified with a mixed TRB-A/B primer pool. TCRdb re-analysed the multiplex PCR reads in MiXCR, keeping a single row per CDR3 protein. This repertoire shows 11,000 or so distinct CDR3 sequences, 20% to 30% found once; its top ten account for 1.5% to 2%. Amplification of TCR beta used genomic DNA extracted from peripheral blood. From germline, CDR1 is SGHTA and CDR2 FQGTGA. Trimming took 7 bases from V and 4 from J; bases not matched to a gene: 5. The CDR3 has 14 residues. This chain joins TRBV7-3 and TRBJ2-2; 8 bases are a match to TRBD1. The receptor was derived from a human donor in good health. The specimen was blood. The CDR3 coding sequence is TGTGCCAGCACCACCACAGGGGGCACCGGGGAGCTGTTTTTT. The encoded protein is CASTTTGGTGELFF.